This TCR beta chain was recorded in a study of blood T cells in healthy people across ages. A sample-barcoded 5' primer and a J-beta primer mix were used in a second PCR of roughly 7 to 12 cycles. One entry per CDR3 protein results from TCRdb running MiXCR on the 5' RACE reads. The sample lists 650,000 to 700,000 distinct CDR3 sequences; roughly half were seen once. In the case of this clonotype: Possible read error: a much larger clone is one base away.

The CDR3 loop spans 16 amino acids. The germline gives CDR1 ENHRY, CDR2 SYGVKD. The V and J ends lost 0 bases and 13 bases, in that order; junction bases with no gene match: 14. The source of this sequence is an elderly woman in good health. Sequencing used blood. The chain carries TRBV10-3 and TRBJ2-1; 8 bases fit TRBD2. The DNA for the CDR3 is TGTGCCATCAGTGAGTCTTCGGGGGGGCCTCGAGAGACCCAGTTCTTC. Its protein product is CAISESSGGPRETQFF.